This entry is about one TCR beta chain. The source of the sample is a study of radiotherapy plus CTLA-4 blockade in lung cancer. The CDR3 has 16 amino acids. V was trimmed by 6 bases and J by 5 bases, leaving 22 bases between them. CDR1 SNHLY and CDR2 FYNNEI come from the germline V gene. Method: immunoSEQ multiplex PCR; TCRdb's copy keeps in-frame clones and lacks some. The sample holds tens of thousands of clones, roughly 77% seen once. The TCR comes from a human donor with non-small cell lung cancer who had a complete response to radiotherapy plus ipilimumab. V usage is TRBV2 and J usage is TRBJ2-5, with a tentative D call TRBD1 (6 bases). The sequencing used peripheral blood, collected from a patient treated with radiotherapy plus ipilimumab. CDR3 in amino acids: CASSNRARRSGETQYF. CDR3 sequence (DNA): TGTGCCAGCAGCAACAGGGCCCGTCGGTCTGGGGAGACCCAGTACTTC.